Following are 20 T cell receptor beta chains from one sample sequenced in a study of human T cells and chemical hapten exposure. MiXCR, applied by TCRdb to the RACE reads, yields one record per CDR3 protein. The table lists over 60,000 distinct CDR3 sequences, over 9% of them singletons. Indicated time point: patch test 2, 6 weeks after DPC sensitization. Specified treatment: therapeutic diphenylcyclopropenone sensitization with weekly scalp DPC. Source: whole blood, taken in connection with sensitization to the hapten diphenylcyclopropenone (DPC). These receptors all stem from a woman between 50 and 59 years old with alopecia areata. Some clones in this sample may be carry-over from other donors' samples.

This clonotype was seen only a few times. The chain carries TRBV20-1 and TRBJ2-1; D unresolved. The CDR3 runs 13 residues. CDR1 and CDR2 from the germline V gene are DFQATT and SNEGSKA (reference sequence). V was shortened by 5 bases and J by 6 bases, with 14 bases between the two germline ends. The CDR3 spells CSAPGPAFNEQFF. Written as DNA, the CDR3 is TGCAGTGCTCCCGGTCCGGCCTTCAATGAGCAGTTCTTC.

The CDR3 is CASSALDTSYEQYF. In nucleotides, the CDR3 is TGTGCCAGCAGCGCGCTGGACACCTCCTACGAGCAGTACTTC. The V gene is TRBV6-5, the J gene TRBJ2-7; weak D call: TRBD1 (5 bases). Trimming shortened V by 6 bases and J by 0 bases, and 12 bases separated the two germline ends. There are 14 residues in the CDR3. Germline V gene data show CDR1 as MNHEY and CDR2 as SVGAGI.

The rearrangement uses TRBV4-2 and TRBJ2-1; tentatively, D is TRBD2 (6 bases). The CDR3 runs 16 residues. Germline CDR1 reads LGHNA; CDR2 reads YNFKEQ. Trimming pared 3 bases from V and 0 bases from J, leaving 12 bases between. Here the CDR3 DNA reads TGTGCCAGCAGCCATTTTCGGGAGCACTCCTACAATGAGCAGTTCTTC. This translates into CASSHFREHSYNEQFF.

This clonotype has ten or more counts. The chain combines TRBV5-1 with TRBJ2-3; TRBD2 agrees at 7 bases. Per germline, CDR1 SGHRS and CDR2 YFSETQ. The CDR3 contains 15 residues. V was pared by 6 bases and J by 1 base, with 8 bases of the junction left unmatched. DNA of the CDR3: TGCGCCAGCACCTCTCTAGCGGCCGGCACAGATACGCAGTATTTT. This encodes CASTSLAAGTDTQYF.

This clonotype was recorded many times. V usage is TRBV7-3 and J usage is TRBJ2-5; D not certain. The CDR3 loop spans 14 amino acids. Germline V gene sequence: CDR1 SGHTA, CDR2 FQGTGA. Trimming left V 2 bases short and J 0 bases short, with 7 bases between. CDR3 residues: CASSLSANQETQYF. The CDR3 DNA follows: TGTGCCAGCAGCTTATCGGCCAACCAAGAGACCCAGTACTTC.

This clonotype was detected many times. The rearrangement joins TRBV12-3 or TRBV12-4 to TRBJ1-2; 7 bases fit TRBD1. The CDR3 has 15 residues. V trimming: 4 bases; J trimming: 4 bases; junction bases outside the gene matches: 9. The CDR3 loop is CASSSGTAAFYGYTF. As DNA, the CDR3 is TGTGCCAGCAGTTCCGGGACAGCCGCTTTCTATGGCTACACCTTC.

The chain uses TRBV21-1 and TRBJ1-4; no check of the table's D call, TRBD1, against the DNA was made. TRBV21-1 constitutes a pseudogene. There are 13 residues in the CDR3. As DNA, the CDR3 is TGTGCCAGCAGACAGGGGAGAAGCGAAAAACTGTTTTTT. This gives the protein CASRQGRSEKLFF.

The J gene is TRBJ1-4, the V gene TRBV7-9; D not certain. The V and J ends lost 11 bases and 5 bases respectively, with 21 bases between them. The CDR3 consists of 15 residues. Germline CDR1 reads SEHNR; CDR2 reads FQNEAQ (reference sequence). In DNA, the CDR3 is TGTGCCGGCACCATCGGGCCGGCCTGGAATGAAAAACTGTTTTTT. Translating gives CAGTIGPAWNEKLFF.

This clonotype appeared a few times. The genes are TRBV18 and TRBJ2-3; no clear D gene. This CDR3 contains 15 residues. Germline CDR1 KGHSH, CDR2 LQKENI. Deletions cut 6 bases from V and 7 bases from J, with 20 bases between. The CDR3 DNA reads as TGTGCCAGCTCTTCCGAGACACGGAGAGGATATACGCAGTATTTT. This encodes CASSSETRRGYTQYF.

This clonotype was seen ten or more times. The chain is built from TRBV20-1 and TRBJ2-2; 12 bases align to TRBD2. The CDR3 is made up of 15 amino acids. The J segment lost 7 bases and the V segment lost 2 bases, leaving 5 bases of the junction unmatched. Germline CDR1 reads DFQATT; CDR2 reads SNEGSKA (reference sequence). CDR3 sequence (DNA): TGCAGTGCTAGACCTAGCGGGAGGGCCGTCGGGGAGCTGTTTTTT. This sequence encodes CSARPSGRAVGELFF.

This clonotype has ten or more counts. The chain combines TRBV27 with TRBJ2-2; TRBD1 matches at 9 bases. The V gene end was trimmed by 8 bases and the J gene end by 4 bases; junction bases not matched to a gene: 5. This CDR3 region has 14 residues. CDR1 and CDR2 from the germline V gene are MNHEY and SMNVEV (reference sequence). The CDR3 is CASGLGQGTGELFF. In nucleotides, the CDR3 is TGTGCCAGCGGCTTGGGACAGGGCACCGGGGAGCTGTTTTTT.

This clonotype was recorded a few times. The chain combines TRBV29-1 with TRBJ1-4, with TRBD1 matching 7 bases. This CDR3 comprises 13 residues. The J segment lost 6 bases and the V segment lost 7 bases, leaving 8 bases of the junction unmatched. Germline CDR1 reads SQVTM; CDR2 reads ANQGSEA. CDR3: CSARQGTHEKLFF. CDR3 DNA: TGCAGCGCAAGACAGGGAACCCATGAAAAACTGTTTTTT.

The V gene is TRBV7-9, the J gene TRBJ1-1; 7 bases map to TRBD1. The germline V gene encodes CDR1 SEHNR and CDR2 FQNEAQ (reference sequence). With V trimmed by 0 bases and J by 0 bases, 4 bases remained unmatched. The length of the CDR3 is 16 residues. The CDR3 DNA sequence: TGTGCCAGCAGCTTAGCGCACAGGGGCATGAACACTGAAGCTTTCTTT. It specifies CASSLAHRGMNTEAFF.

The rearrangement uses TRBV29-1 and TRBJ1-1, with TRBD1 matching over 8 bases. The CDR3 loop spans 11 amino acids. The germline CDR1 and CDR2 sequences are SQVTM and ANQGSEA. Trimming at V came to 6 bases and at J to 11 bases, leaving 8 bases not matched to a gene. The CDR3 sequence is CSVAGGPKAFF. CDR3 bases: TGCAGCGTCGCAGGGGGCCCGAAGGCTTTCTTT.

This clonotype was counted between two and nine times. The DNA of the CDR3 is TGTGCCAGCAGTTTATCCTATCATGTTTACACCTTC. Its protein is CASSLSYHVYTF. V usage is TRBV28 and J usage is TRBJ1-2, with D unresolved. V dropped 1 base and J dropped 11 bases, with 11 bases sitting between them. The germline gives CDR1 MDHEN, CDR2 SYDVKM. The CDR3 is 12 residues long.

This clonotype has at least ten counts. The chain joins TRBV27 to TRBJ1-2, with a tentative D call TRBD1 (5 bases). This CDR3 has 17 residues. The germline CDR1 and CDR2 sequences are MNHEY and SMNVEV (reference sequence). Trimming left V 0 bases short and J 4 bases short, with 18 bases between. The CDR3 sequence: CASSLSFSTGRAYGYTF. CDR3 DNA: TGTGCCAGCAGTTTATCGTTTTCCACAGGACGGGCCTATGGCTACACCTTC.

For this clonotype: Given a much more abundant clone one base away, this may be a read error. This chain connects TRBV20-1 to TRBJ1-5, with D possibly TRBD1 on 5 matching bases. This CDR3 has 13 amino acids. CDR1 and CDR2 from the germline V gene are DFQATT and SNEGSKA (reference sequence). As DNA, the CDR3 is TGCAGTGCGGATGACAGACGCAATCAGTCCCAGCATTTT. Translating it yields CSADDRRNQSQHF.

V and J are TRBV7-8 and TRBJ2-6; 8 nucleotides align to TRBD1. V dropped 3 bases and J dropped 2; count of bases not matched to a gene: 6. This CDR3 region has 17 residues. Germline lookup yields CDR1 SGHVS and CDR2 FQNEAQ. CDR3 sequence reads: CASSFGTGTTGANVLTF. In DNA, the CDR3 is TGTGCCAGCAGCTTCGGGACAGGAACGACTGGGGCCAACGTCCTGACTTTC. Based on the CDR3 plus reference TRBV7-8 and TRBJ2-6, the full variable domain is GAGVSQSPRYKVAKRGQDVALRCDPISGHVSLFWYQQALGQGPEFLTYFQNEAQLDKSGLPSDRFFAERPEGSVSTLKIQRTQQEDSAVYLCASSFGTGTTGANVLTFGAGSRLTVL.

In this sample, this clonotype turned up a few times. The V and J genes are TRBV5-1 and TRBJ1-2, with 7 bases matching TRBD1. V lost 5 bases to trimming and J lost 2 bases; unmatched junction nucleotides: 9. Germline loops: CDR1 SGHRS, CDR2 YFSETQ. The CDR3 has 15 residues. CDR3 nucleotides: TGCGCCAGCAGGTCGGGACAGCCAGGAAACTATGGCTACACCTTC. It codes for CASRSGQPGNYGYTF. Full variable domain (missing parts from reference TRBV5-1 and TRBJ1-2): KAGVTQTPRYLIKTRGQQVTLSCSPISGHRSVSWYQQTPGQGLQFLFEYFSETQRNKGNFPGRFSGRQFSNSRSEMNVSTLELGDSALYLCASRSGQPGNYGYTFGSGTRLTVV.

There are many counts of this clonotype. This sequence joins TRBV20-1 and TRBJ2-1, with D possibly TRBD2 on 6 matching bases. This CDR3 comprises 15 residues. Trimming left V 1 base short and J 6 bases short, with 16 bases between. The germline CDR1 and CDR2 sequences are DFQATT and SNEGSKA (reference sequence). CDR3 DNA sequence: TGCAGTGCTAGAGGACTAGGAACCCCTAGCAATGAGCAGTTCTTC. It is translated as CSARGLGTPSNEQFF.